This T cell receptor (beta chain) was sequenced during a study of shared clonotypes between healthy human individuals. Original data processing: Junction-only sequences without quality scores came from ImmunoSEQ, so filtering differed. Only in-frame clones appear in the TCRdb table, and some are missing; sequencing was by immunoSEQ multiplex PCR. V and J calls and clone size are given by that table; D and trimming were obtained from the DNA. The table has around 2,000,000 clones, 90% to 95% seen once. This clone was recorded only once. V was clipped by 0 bases and J by 6 bases; unmatched bases: 10. This CDR3 region has 17 residues. CDR1 SGHNT and CDR2 YYREEE come from the germline V gene (reference sequence).

This sequence originates from a young man in good health. Sequenced input: naive CD4+ T cells sorted from blood. Subset described: CD45RA+ positively selected. This chain joins TRBV5-4 and TRBJ2-1; 9 nucleotides agree with TRBD2. The CDR3 DNA follows: TGTGCCAGCAGCTTGGGAACCGGGACTAGCATCCTCAATGAGCAGTTCTTC. This gives the protein CASSLGTGTSILNEQFF. Together with reference TRBV5-4 and TRBJ2-1, the CDR3 gives the full variable domain: ETGVTQSPTHLIKTRGQQVTLRCSSQSGHNTVSWYQQALGQGPQFIFQYYREEENGRGNFPPRFSGLQFPNYSSELNVNALELDDSALYLCASSLGTGTSILNEQFFGPGTRLTVL.